The text below deals with one T cell receptor beta chain. This clonotype has ten or more counts. The antigen it binds to is not known. Base qualities are not provided; no much larger clone lies one nucleotide away. This entry is derived from a study of T cells in Graves' hyperthyroidism and ophthalmopathy (dated by TCRdb to between 2018 and 2021). General notes on the study: Peripheral blood samples were taken at initial diagnosis, before any treatment was given. TCR V-J signatures able to tell the groups apart were searched for in a discovery cohort of approximately 95 patients, of whom more than 40 had Graves' ophthalmopathy and around 56 had stable Graves' hyperthyroidism. An independent validation cohort of about 19 hyperthyroidism patients and about 16 patients who later progressed to ophthalmopathy tested prospective prediction of ophthalmopathy. The roughly 100 discovery patients were divided at random into training and test sets in a 7:3 ratio. The study also compared thyroid tissue and blood T-cell repertoires from roughly 6 Graves' hyperthyroidism patients. Following sampling, methimazole starting at 30 mg daily was given to hyperthyroidism patients, and high-dose intravenous methylprednisolone was given to ophthalmopathy patients. TCR Vbeta CDR3 sequencing of 130 to 150 peripheral blood samples (43 ophthalmopathy, around 80 hyperthyroidism and approximately 17 progressor patients) is reported in the paper. Points the paper makes about the study in general: Most expanded thyroid clonotypes (frequency above 0.001) were also detected in blood, a finding suggesting that blood repertoires may reflect thyroid immune responses. In validation, the model predicted progression to ophthalmopathy a median of roughly 6.2 months before onset, with approximately 70% sensitivity and 72.22% specificity. A model built on a 13 V-J signature distinguished ophthalmopathy from stable hyperthyroidism, reaching about 88% sensitivity and around 81% specificity in cross-validation and 80%/75% in testing. No statistical method was used to set the sample size in advance, and investigators knew the group allocation.

The TCR beta CDR3 regions were amplified from the RNA transcripts. A first-round RT-PCR of the TCR CDR3 used the HTBI primer set with the Qiagen OneStep RT-PCR kit. The libraries were constructed in a second round of multiplex PCR and then size-selected and purified. Libraries were sequenced paired-end with 100 bp reads on an Illumina HiSeq2000. The original pipeline was this. SOAPnuke was used to process the raw data, with reads discarded if the reads contained adapters or uncalled bases, had a mean Phred below 15, or lacked an exact constant-primer or identifier match. COPE v1.2.5 was used to merge high-quality paired reads, and clonotypes were defined as unique nucleotide sequences. Clonotypes were aligned to IMGT TRBV, TRBD and TRBJ reference segments using MiTCR v1.1. The analysis was restricted to V-J combinations with a frequency above 0.0001, which together covered 99.2% of the repertoires. The TCS score was defined as the ratio of F50 (clonal expansion) to E x V (chaos), calculated using BLOSUM62-based TCRdist between CDR3 peptides within each V-J. Welch's t-statistics and random forest reduced roughly 500 V-J features to 10 to 15, which were used in a naive Bayes classifier (R e1071). TCRdb handled the public reads itself, with Q25 trimming in fastp and clone calling in MiXCR, and kept productive beta chains. Under each unique CDR3 protein, matching rows form one entry showing the most common genes and DNA. TCRdb, rather than the study authors, made the V and J calls. The sample table shows 490,000 or so distinct CDR3 sequences, and approximately 23% are seen once. In total, the top ten clones hold approximately 49% of the sample.

Ophthalmopathy patients had moderately to severely active disease, with a Clinical Activity Score of 3 or more, a NOSPECS grade of 4 or more, and a disease duration of less than 3 months. Patients with uncontrolled infections, other autoimmune diseases, pregnancy or lactation were excluded. Clinical symptoms, serum thyroxine and TRAb, thyroid ultrasound, and orbital computed tomography formed the basis for the diagnoses. PBMCs were separated from approximately 9.9 ml of fresh peripheral blood using Ficoll-Paque density gradient centrifugation. Trizol reagent was used to extract total RNA, and RNA quality was then checked on an Agilent 2100 Bioanalyzer. This TCR derives from a woman between 70 and 85 years old with Graves' ophthalmopathy. The sample consisted of blood.

The CDR3 corresponds to CASSRGLAGTGNEQFF. The bases are TGTGCCAGCAGCCGCGGCCTAGCGGGAACTGGGAATGAGCAGTTCTTC. Rearrangement joined TRBV3-1 to TRBJ2-1; 9 bases in the junction line up with TRBD2. The CDR1 and CDR2 encoded by the germline V gene (reference sequence) are LGHDT and YNNKEL. CDR3 length: 16 amino acids, cysteine to phenylalanine. Here the CDR3 DNA is all that survives: 48 bases in frame from base 1. Trimming takes 4 bases off V and 7 bases off J; junction bases not matched to a gene: 11.